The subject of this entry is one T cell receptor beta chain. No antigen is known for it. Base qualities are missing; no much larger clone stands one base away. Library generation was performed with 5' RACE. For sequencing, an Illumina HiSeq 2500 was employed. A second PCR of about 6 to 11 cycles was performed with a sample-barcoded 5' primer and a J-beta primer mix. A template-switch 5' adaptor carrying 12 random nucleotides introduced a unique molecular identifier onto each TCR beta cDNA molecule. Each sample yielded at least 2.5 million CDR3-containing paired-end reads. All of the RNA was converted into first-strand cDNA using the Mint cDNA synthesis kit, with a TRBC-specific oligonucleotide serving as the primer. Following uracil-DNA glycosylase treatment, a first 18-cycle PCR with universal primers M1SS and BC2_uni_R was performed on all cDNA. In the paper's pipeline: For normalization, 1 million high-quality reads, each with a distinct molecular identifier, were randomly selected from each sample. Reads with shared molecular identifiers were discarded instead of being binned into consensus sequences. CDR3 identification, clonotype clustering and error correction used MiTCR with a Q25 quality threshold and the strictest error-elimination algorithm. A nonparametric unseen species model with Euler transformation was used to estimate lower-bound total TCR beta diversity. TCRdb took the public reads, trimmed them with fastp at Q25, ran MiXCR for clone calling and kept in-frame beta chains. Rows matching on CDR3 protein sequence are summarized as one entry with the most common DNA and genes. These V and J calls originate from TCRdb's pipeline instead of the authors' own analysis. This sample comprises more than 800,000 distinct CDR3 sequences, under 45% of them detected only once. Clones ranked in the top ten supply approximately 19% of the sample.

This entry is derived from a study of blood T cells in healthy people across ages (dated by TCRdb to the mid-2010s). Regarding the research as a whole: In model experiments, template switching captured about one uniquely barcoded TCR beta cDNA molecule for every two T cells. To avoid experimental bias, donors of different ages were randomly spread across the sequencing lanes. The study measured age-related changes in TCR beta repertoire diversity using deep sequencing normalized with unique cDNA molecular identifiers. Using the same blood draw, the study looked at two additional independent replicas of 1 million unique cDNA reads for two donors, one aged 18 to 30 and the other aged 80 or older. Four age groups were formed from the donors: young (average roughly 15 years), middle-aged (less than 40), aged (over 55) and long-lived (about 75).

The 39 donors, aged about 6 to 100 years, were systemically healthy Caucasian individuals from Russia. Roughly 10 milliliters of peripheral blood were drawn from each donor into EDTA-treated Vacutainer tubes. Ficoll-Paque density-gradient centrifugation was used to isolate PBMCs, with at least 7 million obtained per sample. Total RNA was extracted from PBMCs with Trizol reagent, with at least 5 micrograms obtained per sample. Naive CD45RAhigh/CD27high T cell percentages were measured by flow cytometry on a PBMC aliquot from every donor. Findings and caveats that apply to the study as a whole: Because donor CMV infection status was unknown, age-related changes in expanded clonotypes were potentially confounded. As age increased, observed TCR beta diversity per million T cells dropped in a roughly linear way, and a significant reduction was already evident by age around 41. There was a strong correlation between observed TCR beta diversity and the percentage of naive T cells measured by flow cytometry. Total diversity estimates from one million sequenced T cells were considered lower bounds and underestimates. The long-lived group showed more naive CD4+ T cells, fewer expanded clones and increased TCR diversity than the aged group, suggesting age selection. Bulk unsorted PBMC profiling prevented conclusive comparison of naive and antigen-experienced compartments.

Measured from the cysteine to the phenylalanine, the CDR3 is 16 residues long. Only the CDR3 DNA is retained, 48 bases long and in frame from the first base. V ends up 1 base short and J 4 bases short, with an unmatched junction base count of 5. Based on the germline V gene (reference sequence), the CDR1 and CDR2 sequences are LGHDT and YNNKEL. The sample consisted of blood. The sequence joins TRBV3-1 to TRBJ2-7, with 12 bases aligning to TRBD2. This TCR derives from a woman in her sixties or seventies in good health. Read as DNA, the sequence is TGTGCCAGCAGCCAAGGGAAAGGGACTAGCGGGTACGAGCAGTACTTC. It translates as CASSQGKGTSGYEQYF.